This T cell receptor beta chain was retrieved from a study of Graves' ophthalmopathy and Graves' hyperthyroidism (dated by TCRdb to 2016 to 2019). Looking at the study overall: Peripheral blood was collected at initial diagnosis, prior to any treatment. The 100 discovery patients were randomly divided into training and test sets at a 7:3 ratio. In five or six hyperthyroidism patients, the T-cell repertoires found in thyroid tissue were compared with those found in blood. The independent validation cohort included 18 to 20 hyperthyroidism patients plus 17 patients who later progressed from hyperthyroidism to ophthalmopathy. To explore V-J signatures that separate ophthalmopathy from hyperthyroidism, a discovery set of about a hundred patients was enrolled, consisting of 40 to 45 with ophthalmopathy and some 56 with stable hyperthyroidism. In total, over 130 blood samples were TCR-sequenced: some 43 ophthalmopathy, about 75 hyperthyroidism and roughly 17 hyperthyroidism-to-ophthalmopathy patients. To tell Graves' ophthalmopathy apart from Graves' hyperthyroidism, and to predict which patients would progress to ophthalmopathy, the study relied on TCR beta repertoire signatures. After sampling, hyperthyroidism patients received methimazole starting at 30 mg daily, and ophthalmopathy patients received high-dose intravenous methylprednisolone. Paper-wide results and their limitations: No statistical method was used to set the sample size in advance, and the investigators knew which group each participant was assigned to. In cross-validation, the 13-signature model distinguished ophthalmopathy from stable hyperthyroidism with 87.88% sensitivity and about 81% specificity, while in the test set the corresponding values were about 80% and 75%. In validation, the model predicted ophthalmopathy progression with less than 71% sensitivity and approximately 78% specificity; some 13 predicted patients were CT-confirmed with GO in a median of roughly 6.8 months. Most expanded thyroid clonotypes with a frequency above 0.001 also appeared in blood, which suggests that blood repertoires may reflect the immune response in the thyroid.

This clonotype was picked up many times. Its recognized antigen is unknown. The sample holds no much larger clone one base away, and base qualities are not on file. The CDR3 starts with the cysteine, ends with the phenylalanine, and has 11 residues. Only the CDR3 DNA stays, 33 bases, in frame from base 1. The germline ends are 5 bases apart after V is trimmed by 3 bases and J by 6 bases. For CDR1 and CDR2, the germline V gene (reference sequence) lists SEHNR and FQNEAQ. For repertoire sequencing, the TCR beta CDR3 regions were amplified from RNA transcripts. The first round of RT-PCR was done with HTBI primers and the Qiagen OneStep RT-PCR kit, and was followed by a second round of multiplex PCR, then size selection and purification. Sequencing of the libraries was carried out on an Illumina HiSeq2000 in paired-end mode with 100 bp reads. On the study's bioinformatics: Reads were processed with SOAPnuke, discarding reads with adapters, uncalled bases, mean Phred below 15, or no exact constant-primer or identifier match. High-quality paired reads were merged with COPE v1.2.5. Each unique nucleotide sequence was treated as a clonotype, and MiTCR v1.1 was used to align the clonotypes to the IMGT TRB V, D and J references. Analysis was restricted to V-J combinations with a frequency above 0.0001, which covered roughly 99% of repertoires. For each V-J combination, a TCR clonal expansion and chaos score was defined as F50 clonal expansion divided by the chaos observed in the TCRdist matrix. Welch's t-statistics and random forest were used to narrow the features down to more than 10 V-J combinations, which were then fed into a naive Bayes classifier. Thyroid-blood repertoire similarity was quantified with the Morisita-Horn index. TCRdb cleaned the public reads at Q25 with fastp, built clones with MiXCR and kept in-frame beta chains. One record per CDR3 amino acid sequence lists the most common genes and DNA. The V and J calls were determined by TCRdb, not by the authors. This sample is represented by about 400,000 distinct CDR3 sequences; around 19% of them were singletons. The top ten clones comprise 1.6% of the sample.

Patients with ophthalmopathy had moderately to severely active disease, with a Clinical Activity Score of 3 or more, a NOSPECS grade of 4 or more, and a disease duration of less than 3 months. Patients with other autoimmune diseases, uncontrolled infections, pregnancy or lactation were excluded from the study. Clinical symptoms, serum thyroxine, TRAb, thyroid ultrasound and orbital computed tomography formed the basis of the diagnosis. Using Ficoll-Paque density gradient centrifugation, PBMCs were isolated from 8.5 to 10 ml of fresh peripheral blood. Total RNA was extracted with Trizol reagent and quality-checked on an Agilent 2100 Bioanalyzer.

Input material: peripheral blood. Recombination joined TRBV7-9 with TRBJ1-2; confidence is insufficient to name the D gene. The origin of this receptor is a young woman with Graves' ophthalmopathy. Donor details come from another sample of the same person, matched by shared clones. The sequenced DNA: TGTGCCAGCAGCTTTGGTAATGGCTACACCTTC. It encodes CASSFGNGYTF.